This T cell receptor (beta chain) stems from a study of T cell responses to AZD1222 COVID-19 vaccine. Germline V lookup: CDR1 SGHRS, CDR2 YFSETQ. Trimming shortened V by 1 base and J by 0 bases, and 14 bases separated the two germline ends. CDR3 length: 16 residues. Clones were sequenced by immunoSEQ multiplex PCR, and TCRdb holds only the in-frame ones, with some missing. The sample lists approximately 100,000 clones, about 89% occurring once. The rearrangement uses TRBV5-1 and TRBJ2-7; D assignment may be TRBD1 or TRBD2 (5 bases each). This TCR derives from an adult in good health. The starting material was peripheral blood, obtained on day 0 of AZD1222 vaccination. The CDR3 coding sequence is TGCGCCAGCAGCTTGTCGCCGGGACCAATCTCCTACGAGCAGTACTTC. It is translated as CASSLSPGPISYEQYF.